This T cell receptor (beta chain) was sequenced during a study of blood T cells in healthy people across ages. Study information: T cells yielded about one barcoded beta molecule per two cells through template switching.

General study findings and limits: Roughly linearly, TCR beta diversity per million T cells fell as age increased.

A note on this clonotype: The antigen remains undetermined.

Together with a sample-barcoded 5' primer, a J-beta primer mix was included in a second PCR lasting roughly 6 to 12 cycles. Carrying 12 random nucleotides, a template-switch adaptor labeled each individual cDNA molecule. MiXCR was run by TCRdb on the 5' RACE reads, yielding one entry per CDR3 protein. Of 550,000 to 750,000 distinct CDR3 sequences in the sample, 20% to 25% were seen once. Each sample gave at least 6 million isolated PBMCs. This receptor was identified in a man in his 70s in good health. Sequenced material: blood.

The CDR3 reads CSASKTGGPGEQFF. DNA of the CDR3: TGCAGTGCTAGTAAGACGGGAGGGCCCGGTGAGCAGTTCTTC. The chain joins TRBV20-1 to TRBJ2-5, with TRBD2 matching over 8 bases. The DNA matches TRBJ2-1 better at its end, which makes the J call doubtful. This CDR3 region has 14 residues. Germline lookup yields CDR1 DFQATT and CDR2 SNEGSKA (reference sequence).